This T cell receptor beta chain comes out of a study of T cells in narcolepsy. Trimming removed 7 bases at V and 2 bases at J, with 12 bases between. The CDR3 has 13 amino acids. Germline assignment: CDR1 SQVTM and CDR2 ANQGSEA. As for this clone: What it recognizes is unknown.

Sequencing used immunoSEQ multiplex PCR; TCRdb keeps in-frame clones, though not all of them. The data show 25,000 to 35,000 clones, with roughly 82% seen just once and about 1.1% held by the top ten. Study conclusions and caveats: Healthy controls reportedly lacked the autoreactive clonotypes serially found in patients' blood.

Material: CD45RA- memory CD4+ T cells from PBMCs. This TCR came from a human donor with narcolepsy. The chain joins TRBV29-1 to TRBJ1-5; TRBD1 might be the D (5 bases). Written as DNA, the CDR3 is TGCAGCGCGGGGCGGGGTGGCAATCAGCCCCAGCATTTT. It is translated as CSAGRGGNQPQHF.